These 18 T cell receptor beta chains share one sample of origin, sequenced in a study of shared clonotypes between healthy human individuals. Assay: immunoSEQ multiplex PCR; the TCRdb copy retains only in-frame clones and omits some. In the table there are around 1.5 million clones, 98% of which are singletons. Sequences were obtained from naive CD4+ T cells sorted from blood. As to subset: CD45RA+ positively selected. All receptors derive from a young man in good health.

The V and J genes are TRBV4-2 and TRBJ2-7, with TRBD2 as a possible D gene (6 bases). The V gene's germline CDR1 is LGHNA and CDR2 YNFKEQ. Trimming took 1 base from V and 0 from J, leaving 25 bases between them. The CDR3 has 20 amino acids. For the CDR3, the DNA is TGTGCCAGCAGCCAAGGAAATCTGGGGCGCCTAGCGCCAAGCTCCTACGAGCAGTACTTC. It encodes CASSQGNLGRLAPSSYEQYF.

The V gene is TRBV30, the J gene TRBJ1-1, with a possible D match to TRBD1 (6 bases). The CDR3 sequence is 16 residues long. Trimming left V 4 bases short and J 0 bases short, with 18 bases between. Germline loops: CDR1 GTSNPN, CDR2 SVGIG (reference sequence). CDR3 sequence (DNA): TGTGCCTGGAAATGGGGAGGGGACACGATGAACACTGAAGCTTTCTTT. Protein sequence: CAWKWGGDTMNTEAFF.

The chain is built from TRBV30 and TRBJ2-7; no clear D. Germline assignment: CDR1 GTSNPN and CDR2 SVGIG (reference sequence). The CDR3 totals 11 residues. Trimming shortened V by 4 bases and J by 6 bases, and 10 bases separated the two germline ends. The CDR3 DNA reads as TGTGCCTGGACCCAAGCTAGCGAGCAGTACTTC. This translates into CAWTQASEQYF. The complete variable domain, with remaining parts taken from reference TRBV30 and TRBJ2-7, reads SQTIHQWPATLVQPVGSPLSLECTVEGTSNPNLYWYRQAAGRGLQLLFYSVGIGQISSEVPQNLSASRPQDRQFILSSKKLLLSDSGFYLCAWTQASEQYFGPGTRLTVT.

The CDR3 DNA sequence: TGTGCCAGCAGCGGGACAGTTTATAACACTGAAGCTTTCTTT. This sequence encodes CASSGTVYNTEAFF. The chain carries TRBV7-9 and TRBJ1-1; 7 bases align to TRBD1. CDR1 is SEHNR and CDR2 is FQNEAQ in the germline V gene (reference sequence). The J segment lost 2 bases and the V segment lost 5 bases, leaving 5 bases of the junction unmatched. The CDR3 sequence is 14 residues long.

V usage is TRBV27 and J usage is TRBJ1-5; 8 bases align to TRBD1. Germline assignment: CDR1 MNHEY and CDR2 SMNVEV (reference sequence). The CDR3 spans 18 residues. The ends lost 2 bases at V and 0 bases at J; junction bases unmatched: 9. The CDR3 here is CASSLRMTGASSNQPQHF. The DNA for the CDR3 is TGTGCCAGCAGTTTACGGATGACAGGGGCCTCTAGCAATCAGCCCCAGCATTTT.

The chain's CDR3 is CSARSVDTQYF. CDR3 nucleotide sequence: TGCAGCGCGAGGAGCGTAGATACGCAGTATTTT. The chain is built from TRBV29-1 and TRBJ2-3; no reliable D call. V was shortened by 7 bases and J by 5 bases, with 10 bases between the two germline ends. This CDR3 is 11 amino acids long. Germline V gives CDR1 SQVTM, CDR2 ANQGSEA.

The CDR3 sequence: CASSPRPSSGNTIYF. The CDR3 DNA sequence: TGCGCCAGCAGCCCGAGACCGAGCTCTGGAAACACCATATATTTT. The chain joins TRBV5-1 to TRBJ1-3, with D hard to call. Between the trimmed V and J ends, which lost 4 bases and 0 bases, there was a span of 11 bases. The germline CDR1 and CDR2 sequences are SGHRS and YFSETQ. The CDR3 has 15 amino acids.

The gene calls are TRBV7-2 and TRBJ2-1, with D perhaps matching TRBD2 (6 bases). The CDR3 extends over 16 amino acids. V lost 1 base, J lost 2 bases, and 12 bases lay in between. From germline, CDR1 is SGHTA and CDR2 FQGNSA. CDR3 in amino acids: CASSLGLAITYNEQFF. The CDR3 bases are TGTGCCAGCAGCTTAGGGCTAGCGATCACCTACAATGAGCAGTTCTTC.

The J gene is TRBJ2-7, the V gene TRBV7-9; the match to TRBD2 covers 14 bases. The germline CDR1 and CDR2 sequences are SEHNR and FQNEAQ (reference sequence). The CDR3 runs 17 residues. Trimming at V came to 1 base and at J to 0 bases, leaving 2 bases not matched to a gene. DNA of the CDR3: TGTGCCAGCAGCTTAGGACTAGCGGGGGGGAGCTCCTACGAGCAGTACTTC. Its protein is CASSLGLAGGSSYEQYF.

The CDR3 DNA sequence: TGTGCCAGCAGCTCCGGGGATACGCAGTATTTT. Protein: CASSSGDTQYF. The chain has TRBV9 and TRBJ2-3; D not resolved. The CDR3 has 11 amino acids. In germline, CDR1 is SGDLS, CDR2 YYNGEE. Trimming removed 4 bases from V and 6 bases from J, with 6 bases in between.

The chain combines TRBV5-4 with TRBJ1-1; D possibly corresponds to TRBD1 (6 bases). Trimming pared 4 bases from V and 0 bases from J, leaving 16 bases between. The germline gives CDR1 SGHNT, CDR2 YYREEE (reference sequence). The CDR3 loop spans 16 amino acids. CDR3 protein: CASSPGGLGVNTEAFF. The CDR3 nucleotides read TGTGCCAGCAGCCCCGGGGGCCTTGGGGTGAACACTGAAGCTTTCTTT.

The CDR3 DNA follows: TGTGCCAGCAGTTACTCGGGGACAGTGAACTATGGCTACACCTTC. Protein product: CASSYSGTVNYGYTF. The J gene is TRBJ1-2, the V gene TRBV6-6; 7 bases align to TRBD1. V was clipped by 0 bases and J by 2 bases; unmatched bases: 3. Per germline, CDR1 MNHNY and CDR2 SVGAGI (reference sequence). The CDR3 is made up of 15 amino acids.

The V gene is TRBV6-1, the J gene TRBJ2-7; D perhaps matches TRBD1 (5 bases). This CDR3 spans 15 amino acids. Trimming stripped 2 bases from V and 3 bases from J, with 14 bases between. Germline V gene lookup returns CDR1 MNHNS and CDR2 SASEGT. CDR3 residues: CASSEQGGFLYEQYF. Here the CDR3 DNA reads TGTGCCAGCAGTGAACAGGGTGGGTTCCTCTACGAGCAGTACTTC.

CDR3 residues: CASRTEADTQYF. CDR3 sequence (DNA): TGTGCCAGCAGAACAGAGGCGGATACGCAGTATTTT. The chain links TRBV2 to TRBJ2-3; D uncertain. The V and J ends lost 6 bases and 6 bases respectively, with 10 bases between them. Germline values: CDR1 SNHLY, CDR2 FYNNEI. The CDR3 has 12 residues.

This rearrangement joins TRBV5-1 to TRBJ2-7; D is possibly TRBD1 (6 bases). CDR1 and CDR2 from the germline V gene are SGHRS and YFSETQ. The CDR3 spans 17 residues. The V and J ends lost 0 bases and 0 bases respectively, with 16 bases between them. The CDR3 DNA reads TGCGCCAGCAGCTTGGAGTTCGGTAAAGGGGGCTCCTACGAGCAGTACTTC. It yields the protein CASSLEFGKGGSYEQYF.

This clone was counted a single time. The chain recombines TRBV10-1 with TRBJ2-5; D is possibly TRBD2 (6 bases). CDR3 size: 14 residues. The V gene lost 3 bases and the J gene lost 4 bases, with 12 bases spanning the gap. Germline loops: CDR1 WNHNN, CDR2 SYGVQD (reference sequence). The CDR3 bases are TGCGCCAGCAGTGATGGGGGGTCTCGAGAGACCCAGTACTTC. This gives the protein CASSDGGSRETQYF.

V is TRBV29-1 and J is TRBJ2-7; maybe TRBD1 (8 bases). Germline loops: CDR1 SQVTM, CDR2 ANQGSEA. This CDR3 spans 16 amino acids. The germline V and J ends were trimmed by 6 bases and 3 bases, with 24 bases remaining between them. This CDR3 is CSVTPGGQGLFYEQYF. CDR3 nucleotide sequence: TGCAGCGTCACACCGGGAGGACAGGGACTATTCTACGAGCAGTACTTC.

The chain combines TRBV4-3 with TRBJ2-2; TRBD2 matches at 14 bases. From germline, CDR1 is LGHNA and CDR2 YSLEER. V gave up 0 bases and J gave up 1 base; unmatched junction bases: 7. CDR3 length: 20 amino acids. The CDR3 loop is CASSQEVVTSGRVNTGELFF. For the CDR3, the DNA is TGCGCCAGCAGCCAAGAAGTTGTGACTAGCGGGAGGGTGAACACCGGGGAGCTGTTTTTT.